The clone carrying this T cell receptor beta chain showed up just a few times. The entry originates in a study of T cells in Graves' hyperthyroidism and ophthalmopathy. Researchers amplified the TCR beta CDR3 regions from RNA transcripts. The TCR CDR3 was amplified in a first-round RT-PCR using the HTBI primer set. TCRdb re-called the multiplex PCR reads through MiXCR, storing one row per CDR3 protein. The table shows 600,000 to 850,000 distinct CDR3 sequences, with 18% occurring only once. CDR3 length: 15 residues. The germline V gene encodes CDR1 MGHDK and CDR2 SYGVNS. V dropped 6 bases and J dropped 6 bases, with 17 bases sitting between them. Patients aged 18 to 65 with hyperthyroidism were newly diagnosed, with duration under 2 months.

Sequencing was carried out using blood. This chain links TRBV25-1 with TRBJ1-4, with D possibly being TRBD1 (6 bases). This receptor was obtained from a woman aged 45 to 65 with Graves' hyperthyroidism that later progressed to Graves' ophthalmopathy. This CDR3 is CASRTGLGIYEKLFF. CDR3 sequence (DNA): TGTGCCAGCAGGACAGGCCTCGGGATTTATGAAAAACTGTTTTTT.